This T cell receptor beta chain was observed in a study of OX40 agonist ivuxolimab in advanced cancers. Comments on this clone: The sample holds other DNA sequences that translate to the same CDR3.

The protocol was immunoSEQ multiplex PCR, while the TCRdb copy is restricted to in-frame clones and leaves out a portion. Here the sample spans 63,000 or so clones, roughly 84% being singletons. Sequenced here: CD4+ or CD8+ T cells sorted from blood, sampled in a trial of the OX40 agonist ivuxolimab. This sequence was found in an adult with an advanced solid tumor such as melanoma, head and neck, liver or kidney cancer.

DNA for the CDR3: TGTGCCAGCAGCTTGGCTACCAACACTGAAGCTTTCTTT. Translation: CASSLATNTEAFF. The rearrangement links TRBV11-3 to TRBJ1-1, with unresolved D. This CDR3 region has 13 residues. V was pared by 3 bases and J by 2 bases, with 7 bases between. Germline V gene sequence: CDR1 SGHNT, CDR2 YENEEA.